The source of this TCR beta chain is a study of blood T cells in healthy people across ages (dated by TCRdb to the mid-2010s). Context from the whole study: In model experiments, template switching captured about one uniquely barcoded TCR beta cDNA molecule for every two T cells. Donors were grouped into four age groups: young (average 16 years), middle-aged (approximately 41), aged (approximately 58) and long-lived (roughly 80). Using deep sequencing normalized with unique cDNA molecular identifiers, the study measured how TCR beta repertoire diversity changes with age. To avoid experimental bias, donors of different ages were spread randomly across the sequencing lanes. For two donors (one aged 18 to 30 and one aged 80 or older), the study analyzed two additional independent replicas of 1 million unique cDNA reads from the same blood draw.

The donors were roughly 38 Caucasian individuals from Russia, aged roughly 6 to 90 years, who were systemically healthy. Each donor gave about 10 milliliters of peripheral blood, drawn into EDTA-treated Vacutainer tubes. PBMCs were isolated by Ficoll-Paque density-gradient centrifugation, with at least 6.5 million obtained per sample. Total RNA was extracted from PBMCs with Trizol reagent, with at least 5.5 micrograms obtained per sample. Naive CD45RAhigh/CD27high T cell percentages were measured by flow cytometry on a PBMC aliquot from every donor. On this clonotype: The antigen it recognizes is unknown. It has no much larger one-base neighbor in the sample; base qualities were not kept.

Broad study findings and their caveats: Because donor CMV infection status was unknown, age-related changes in expanded clonotypes were potentially confounded. Estimates of total diversity based on one million sequenced T cells were considered lower bounds and underestimates. Since profiling was done on bulk unsorted PBMCs, naive and antigen-experienced compartments could not be conclusively compared. Compared with the aged group, the long-lived group had more naive CD4+ T cells, fewer expanded clones and increased TCR diversity, a pattern suggesting age selection. Observed TCR beta diversity per million T cells fell roughly linearly with age, and a significant reduction was already apparent by age around 44. Observed TCR beta diversity correlated strongly with the percentage of naive T cells measured by flow cytometry.

Libraries came from 5' RACE. For sequencing, an Illumina HiSeq 2500 was employed. A second roughly 6 to 11 cycle PCR used a sample-barcoded 5' primer and a J-beta primer mix. Each TCR beta cDNA molecule received a unique molecular identifier from a template-switch 5' adaptor carrying 12 random nucleotides. At least 2.5 million CDR3-containing paired-end reads were obtained from each sample. The Mint cDNA synthesis kit, primed by a TRBC-specific oligonucleotide, was used to synthesize first-strand cDNA from all RNA. Following uracil-DNA glycosylase treatment, a first 18-cycle PCR with universal primers M1SS and BC2_uni_R was performed on all cDNA. In the source study's methods: For normalization, 1 million high-quality reads were randomly selected from each sample, with every read carrying a distinct molecular identifier. Instead of being binned into consensus sequences, reads with shared molecular identifiers were discarded. MiTCR, with a Q25 quality threshold and the strictest error-elimination algorithm, was used for CDR3 identification, clonotype clustering and error correction. A nonparametric unseen species model with Euler transformation was used to estimate lower-bound total TCR beta diversity. Using fastp at Q25 and MiXCR, TCRdb reprocessed the public reads and kept productive beta chains. When rows share a CDR3 protein, they turn into one entry using the most common DNA and genes. The authors' filters were not applied to this entry. The sample table holds about a million distinct CDR3 sequences, of which roughly two fifths were seen once. Over 10% of the sample lies in the top ten.

Looking up the germline V gene yields CDR1 SGDLS and CDR2 YYNGEE. Its CDR3 holds 13 amino acids, cysteine through phenylalanine. The retained sequence is limited to the CDR3, 39 bases, with the frame set at the first base. Trimming costs V 6 bases and J 8 bases, and their ends lie 17 bases apart. The sequenced sample consisted of blood. Recombination connected TRBV9 to TRBJ1-2, with the D gene uncertain. The sequence derives from a young man in good health. This receptor has the CDR3 CASNPSTLPGYTF. The base sequence is TGTGCCAGCAACCCATCGACTCTCCCCGGCTACACCTTC.